The next 7 T cell receptor beta chains were all read from a single sample in a study of cytomegalovirus exposure and HLA in healthy donors. TCRdb's copy holds only in-frame clones and misses some; the assay was immunoSEQ multiplex PCR. The sample records about 120,000 clones, about nine tenths being singletons. The sample comprised PBMCs. These receptors were collected from a woman aged 18-29 years in good health and CMV-seronegative.

The chain employs TRBV13 and TRBJ1-2; no definite D call. Trimming cost V 1 base and J 0 bases, with 15 bases left between them. This CDR3 spans 17 amino acids. Germline CDR1 is PRHDT and CDR2 is FYEKMQ (reference sequence). This chain's CDR3 is CASSLEGGKLANYGYTF. The CDR3, as DNA: TGTGCCAGCAGCTTAGAAGGCGGCAAATTAGCTAACTATGGCTACACCTTC.

The CDR3 sequence: CASSLKRTPSGRAYNEQFF. The CDR3 DNA sequence: TGTGCCAGCAGCTTAAAAAGAACCCCTAGCGGGAGGGCTTACAATGAGCAGTTCTTC. This chain uses TRBV7-9 with TRBJ2-1, with 12 nucleotides matching TRBD2. The V gene's germline CDR1 is SEHNR and CDR2 FQNEAQ (reference sequence). The CDR3 spans 19 residues. V shed 2 bases and J 4 bases; nucleotides not matched to a gene: 12.

The genes are TRBV29-1 and TRBJ2-5; 8 bases map to TRBD1. The germline CDR1 and CDR2 sequences are SQVTM and ANQGSEA. Trimming took 6 bases from V and 1 from J; bases not matched to a gene: 7. The CDR3 consists of 14 residues. The CDR3, as DNA: TGCAGCGTAGCAACCGGGACAGGCCAAGAGACCCAGTACTTC. Translating gives CSVATGTGQETQYF. Full variable domain (missing parts from reference TRBV29-1 and TRBJ2-5): SAVISQKPSRDICQRGTSLTIQCQVDSQVTMMFWYRQQPGQSLTLIATANQGSEATYESGFVIDKFPISRPNLTFSTLTVSNMSPEDSSIYLCSVATGTGQETQYFGPGTRLLVL.

The chain is built from TRBV4-1 and TRBJ2-4; D possibly corresponds to TRBD1 (5 bases). This CDR3 is built from 16 residues. Germline V gives CDR1 MGHRA, CDR2 YSYEKL. V lost 4 bases and J 0 bases, leaving 13 bases between the germline ends. The CDR3 spells CASSRLEQVAKNIQYF. The CDR3 nucleotides are TGCGCCAGCAGCCGCCTTGAACAGGTAGCCAAAAACATTCAGTACTTC.

This clone has more than one count but fewer than ten. The chain links TRBV6-4 to TRBJ2-3; D might be TRBD1 (5 bases). The CDR3 contains 15 residues. Germline CDR1 MRHNA, CDR2 SNTAGT. Trimming stripped 3 bases from V and 2 bases from J, with 12 bases between. CDR3 nucleotides: TGTGCCAGCAGTGAATCCAGGGCACACACAGATACGCAGTATTTT. Encoded protein: CASSESRAHTDTQYF.

For the CDR3, the DNA is TGTGCCAGCTCACCAGGGGGCATGAGCACAGATACGCAGTATTTT. Its translation is CASSPGGMSTDTQYF. The genes are TRBV18 and TRBJ2-3, with D perhaps matching TRBD1 (6 bases). The CDR3 loop spans 15 amino acids. In germline, CDR1 is KGHSH, CDR2 LQKENI. The V end was cut by 2 bases, the J end by 0 bases, with 9 bases between.

The chain employs TRBV5-1 and TRBJ2-7; the D gene is possibly TRBD1 (6 bases). Trimming pared 2 bases from V and 0 bases from J, leaving 9 bases between. This CDR3 is built from 14 residues. The V gene's germline CDR1 is SGHRS and CDR2 YFSETQ. The CDR3 here is CASSFDRPSYEQYF. CDR3 nucleotide sequence: TGCGCCAGCAGCTTTGACAGGCCCTCCTACGAGCAGTACTTC. Using reference TRBV5-1 and TRBJ2-7 for the parts outside the CDR3, the full variable domain is KAGVTQTPRYLIKTRGQQVTLSCSPISGHRSVSWYQQTPGQGLQFLFEYFSETQRNKGNFPGRFSGRQFSNSRSEMNVSTLELGDSALYLCASSFDRPSYEQYFGPGTRLTVT.